One and the same sample provided the 18 T cell receptor beta chains below, sequenced in a study of blood T cells in healthy people across ages. The authors ran a second PCR of roughly 7 to 11 cycles using a sample-barcoded 5' primer and a J-beta primer mix. A single record per CDR3 protein comes from TCRdb applying MiXCR to the 5' RACE reads. This table holds fewer than 900,000 distinct CDR3 sequences, 35% to 45% found once. The sequenced sample was blood. Receptor source: a woman aged 60 to 75 in good health.

The chain recombines TRBV19 with TRBJ2-5, with a tentative D call TRBD1 (8 bases). Looked up from germline, CDR1 is LNHDA and CDR2 is SQIVND (reference sequence). This CDR3 comprises 13 residues. The ends were cut back, 10 bases at V and 2 bases at J, with 14 bases in the middle. CDR3 nucleotides: TGTGCCAATGGACAGGGAGGGCAAGAGACCCAGTACTTC. It codes for CANGQGGQETQYF.

This clonotype has just a few counts. The chain combines TRBV11-1 with TRBJ2-5; unclear D gene. Trimming stripped 5 bases from V and 5 bases from J, with 18 bases between. Germline-derived CDR1 and CDR2 are SGHAT and FQDESV (reference sequence). The CDR3 has 15 amino acids. The CDR3 region has the DNA TGTGCCAGCAGCGGCCAATCGGGTGGCGGTGAGACCCAGTACTTC. This translates into CASSGQSGGGETQYF.

V and J are TRBV7-2 and TRBJ2-3, with D maybe TRBD2 (5 bases). The length of the CDR3 is 13 residues. CDR1 SGHTA and CDR2 FQGNSA come from the germline V gene. Trimming took 6 bases from V and 2 from J, leaving 9 bases between them. In DNA, the CDR3 is TGTGCCAGCAGAGAGGGTTCCACAGATACGCAGTATTTT. Protein product: CASREGSTDTQYF. The entire variable domain, with the rest obtained from reference TRBV7-2 and TRBJ2-3, is as follows: GAGVSQSPSNKVTEKGKDVELRCDPISGHTALYWYRQSLGQGLEFLIYFQGNSAPDKSGLPSDRFSAERTGGSVSTLTIQRTQQEDSAVYLCASREGSTDTQYFGPGTRLTVL.

This sequence joins TRBV15 and TRBJ2-7; maybe TRBD2 (6 bases). The CDR3 is 14 residues long. The germline V and J ends were trimmed by 4 bases and 2 bases, with 12 bases remaining between them. Germline loops: CDR1 LNHNV, CDR2 YYDKDF (reference sequence). CDR3 in DNA: TGTGCCACCAGCACTAGCGCAGAGACCTACGAGCAGTACTTC. It translates to CATSTSAETYEQYF.

This rearrangement joins TRBV6-2 or TRBV6-3 to TRBJ2-5, with a weak D call TRBD2 (7 bases). Germline loops: CDR1 MNHEY, CDR2 SVGEGT. The length of the CDR3 is 13 residues. V lost 8 bases, J lost 3 bases, and 13 bases lay in between. The CDR3 nucleotides read TGTGCCAGCGGTTGGGGGGGCGAAGAGACCCAGTACTTC. It specifies CASGWGGEETQYF.

V is TRBV27 and J is TRBJ1-1; TRBD1 matches at 8 bases. J lost 8 bases, V lost 5 bases, and 4 bases had no gene match. CDR3 length equals 12 residues. Germline CDR1 MNHEY, CDR2 SMNVEV (reference sequence). CDR3 sequence reads: CASSPRTGEAFF. The CDR3 nucleotides are TGTGCCAGCAGTCCGAGGACAGGGGAAGCTTTCTTT.

In its sample, this clonotype was seen once. A junction end diverges from the germline sequence, so it may reflect a read error. This sequence joins TRBV6-2 or TRBV6-3 and TRBJ1-5; D might be TRBD1 (5 bases). Germline lookup yields CDR1 MNHEY and CDR2 SVGEGT. The CDR3 has 16 amino acids. This CDR3 reads CACSLPPGPLMGPQHF. The CDR3 nucleotides are TGTGCCTGCAGCCTCCCGCCGGGACCCCTCATGGGGCCCCAGCATTTT.

The V and J genes are TRBV4-2 and TRBJ2-1; 7 bases align to TRBD2. V lost 1 base, J lost 10 bases, and 16 bases stayed unmatched. The CDR3 contains 17 residues. Germline V gene data show CDR1 as LGHNA and CDR2 as YNFKEQ. The CDR3 DNA sequence: TGTGCCAGCAGCCAAGTGGTCGGGGGGACCTGGGGCTACGAGCAGTTCTTC. Translating it yields CASSQVVGGTWGYEQFF.

On this clonotype: Just one base apart from a much larger clone, this may be a read error. The rearrangement uses TRBV12-3 or TRBV12-4 and TRBJ2-1; D not certain. Trimming took off 7 bases at V and 4 bases at J, with 17 bases between the two ends. The CDR3 runs to 15 residues. Written as DNA, the CDR3 is TGTGCCAGCACTCTCGCCGACCCTCCTTACAATGAGCAGTTCTTC. As protein: CASTLADPPYNEQFF.

The gene calls are TRBV10-2 and TRBJ1-5, with D unresolved. V was trimmed by 3 bases and J by 4 bases, leaving 7 bases between them. Germline-derived CDR1 and CDR2 are WSHSY and SAAADI. The CDR3 is 13 residues long. CDR3 residues: CASSDWGNQPQHF. In DNA form, the CDR3 reads TGCGCCAGCAGTGACTGGGGAAATCAGCCCCAGCATTTT.

This chain connects TRBV28 to TRBJ2-6; a weak D match, TRBD1 (5 bases). This CDR3 is 17 amino acids long. Per germline, CDR1 MDHEN and CDR2 SYDVKM. The V end was cut by 6 bases, the J end by 2 bases, with 17 bases between. In DNA, the CDR3 is TGTGCCAGCAGCCGTCCCGACAGTGCAACTGGGGCCAACGTCCTGACTTTC. It codes for CASSRPDSATGANVLTF.

The chain joins TRBV7-2 to TRBJ2-3; a weak D match, TRBD1 (6 bases). Trimming removed 1 base from V and 0 bases from J, with 14 bases in between. The CDR3 is made up of 17 amino acids. Germline V lookup: CDR1 SGHTA, CDR2 FQGNSA. The CDR3 is CASSLGGGITSTDTQYF. The DNA of the CDR3 is TGTGCCAGCAGCTTAGGAGGGGGAATCACTAGCACAGATACGCAGTATTTT.

The chain links TRBV30 to TRBJ2-7; unclear D gene. CDR3 size: 10 residues. Germline-derived CDR1 and CDR2 are GTSNPN and SVGIG (reference sequence). The V end was cut by 0 bases, the J end by 10 bases, with 7 bases between. The CDR3 region is CAWSVETQYV. CDR3 DNA sequence: TGTGCCTGGAGTGTAGAGACCCAGTACGTC.

This chain links TRBV2 with TRBJ2-5; possibly TRBD1 for D (6 bases). The CDR3 totals 15 residues. The germline CDR1 and CDR2 sequences are SNHLY and FYNNEI. V lost 8 bases, J lost 2 bases, and 18 bases lay in between. CDR3 bases: TGTGCCAGCGTGGGGGCCCGACCACGACAAGAGACCCAGTACTTC. Encoded protein: CASVGARPRQETQYF.

In regard to this clonotype: The junction does not match germline at one end; this may be a read error. The rearrangement uses TRBV5-6 and TRBJ1-2; 7 bases are shared with TRBD1. This CDR3 is built from 14 residues. Germline V gene sequence: CDR1 SGHDT, CDR2 YYEEEE. The CDR3 region has the DNA TGTGCCGGCAGCTTCCCAGGGGGAAGCTATGGCTACACCTTC. Its translation: CAGSFPGGSYGYTF.

The chain recombines TRBV5-1 with TRBJ2-5, with D possibly called TRBD1 or TRBD2 (6 bases each). There are 16 residues in the CDR3. CDR1 SGHRS and CDR2 YFSETQ come from the germline V gene. V was cut by 1 base and J by 11 bases, with 24 bases left in between. Here the CDR3 DNA reads TGCGCCAGCAGCTTGATGGGGGGCGGTACATTGGATGAGCAGTACTTC. This gives the protein CASSLMGGGTLDEQYF.

The chain uses TRBV10-3 and TRBJ1-4, with TRBD1 as a possible D gene (5 bases). Germline CDR1 and CDR2: ENHRY and SYGVKD. CDR3 length: 15 amino acids. V shed 6 bases and J shed 0 bases, with 11 bases lying between them. The chain's CDR3 is CAIRRDGTTNEKLFF. The CDR3 region has the DNA TGTGCCATCAGACGGGACGGGACAACTAATGAAAAACTGTTTTTT.

This chain uses TRBV20-1 with TRBJ2-4; possibly TRBD2 for D (6 bases). The DNA matches TRBJ2-7 better at its end, which makes the J call doubtful. Per germline, CDR1 DFQATT and CDR2 SNEGSKA (reference sequence). The CDR3 covers 13 residues. CDR3 loop: CSAGGTETYEQYF. The CDR3 DNA is TGCAGTGCTGGAGGGACCGAAACCTACGAGCAGTACTTC.